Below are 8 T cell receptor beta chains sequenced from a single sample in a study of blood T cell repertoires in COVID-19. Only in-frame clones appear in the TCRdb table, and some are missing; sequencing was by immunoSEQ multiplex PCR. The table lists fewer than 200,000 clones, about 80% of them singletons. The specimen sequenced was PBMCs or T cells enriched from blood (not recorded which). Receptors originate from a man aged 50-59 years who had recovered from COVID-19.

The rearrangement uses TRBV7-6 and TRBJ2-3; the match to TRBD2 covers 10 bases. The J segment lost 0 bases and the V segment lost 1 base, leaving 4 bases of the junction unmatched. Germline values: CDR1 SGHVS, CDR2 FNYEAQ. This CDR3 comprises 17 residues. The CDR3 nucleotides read TGTGCCAGCAGCTTAGGACTAGCGGGTACTAGCACAGATACGCAGTATTTT. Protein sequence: CASSLGLAGTSTDTQYF.

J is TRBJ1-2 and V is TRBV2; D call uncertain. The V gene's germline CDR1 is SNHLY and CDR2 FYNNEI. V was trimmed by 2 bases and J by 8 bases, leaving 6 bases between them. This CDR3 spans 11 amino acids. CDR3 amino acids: CASSESRGYTF. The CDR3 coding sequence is TGTGCCAGCAGTGAATCGCGGGGCTACACCTTC.

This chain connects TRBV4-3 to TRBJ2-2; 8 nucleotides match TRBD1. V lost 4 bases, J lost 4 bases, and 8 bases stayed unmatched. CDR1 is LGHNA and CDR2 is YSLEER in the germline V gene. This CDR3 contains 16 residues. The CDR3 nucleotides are TGCGCCAGCAGCCGAGGGACAGGTGTTATCACCGGGGAGCTGTTTTTT. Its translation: CASSRGTGVITGELFF.

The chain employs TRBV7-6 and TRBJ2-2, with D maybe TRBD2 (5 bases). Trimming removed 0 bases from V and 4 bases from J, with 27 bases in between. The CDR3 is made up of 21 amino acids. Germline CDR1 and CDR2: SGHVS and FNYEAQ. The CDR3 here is CASSLAPRGGRQRLGTGELFF. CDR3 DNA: TGTGCCAGCAGCTTAGCGCCCCGGGGTGGGCGGCAACGTCTGGGCACCGGGGAGCTGTTTTTT.

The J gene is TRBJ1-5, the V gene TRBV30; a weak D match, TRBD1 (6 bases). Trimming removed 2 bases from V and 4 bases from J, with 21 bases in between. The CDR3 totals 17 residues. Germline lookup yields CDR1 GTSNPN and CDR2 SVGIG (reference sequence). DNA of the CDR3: TGTGCCTGGAGTCCCAGGGGAAGGGGTTTTCGTAATCAGCCCCAGCATTTT. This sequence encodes CAWSPRGRGFRNQPQHF.

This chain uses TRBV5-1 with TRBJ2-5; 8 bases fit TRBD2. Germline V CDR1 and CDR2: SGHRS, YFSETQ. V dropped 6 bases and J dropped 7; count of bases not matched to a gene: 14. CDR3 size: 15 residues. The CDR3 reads CASKRDSGGVGTQYF. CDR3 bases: TGCGCCAGCAAACGAGACAGCGGGGGAGTTGGGACCCAGTACTTC. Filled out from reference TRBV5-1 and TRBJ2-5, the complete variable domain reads KAGVTQTPRYLIKTRGQQVTLSCSPISGHRSVSWYQQTPGQGLQFLFEYFSETQRNKGNFPGRFSGRQFSNSRSEMNVSTLELGDSALYLCASKRDSGGVGTQYFGPGTRLLVL.

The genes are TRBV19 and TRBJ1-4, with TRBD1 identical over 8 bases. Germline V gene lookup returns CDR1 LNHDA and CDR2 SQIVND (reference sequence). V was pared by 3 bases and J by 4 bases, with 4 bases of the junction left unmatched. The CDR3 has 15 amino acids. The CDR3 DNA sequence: TGTGCCAGTAGTATCCGGGGACAGGTTAATGAAAAACTGTTTTTT. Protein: CASSIRGQVNEKLFF.

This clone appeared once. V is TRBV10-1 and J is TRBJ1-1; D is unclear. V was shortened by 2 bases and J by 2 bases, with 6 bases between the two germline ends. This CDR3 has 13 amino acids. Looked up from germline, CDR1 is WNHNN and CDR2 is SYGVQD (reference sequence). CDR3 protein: CASSEGTNTEAFF. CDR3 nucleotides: TGCGCCAGCAGTGAGGGCACAAACACTGAAGCTTTCTTT.